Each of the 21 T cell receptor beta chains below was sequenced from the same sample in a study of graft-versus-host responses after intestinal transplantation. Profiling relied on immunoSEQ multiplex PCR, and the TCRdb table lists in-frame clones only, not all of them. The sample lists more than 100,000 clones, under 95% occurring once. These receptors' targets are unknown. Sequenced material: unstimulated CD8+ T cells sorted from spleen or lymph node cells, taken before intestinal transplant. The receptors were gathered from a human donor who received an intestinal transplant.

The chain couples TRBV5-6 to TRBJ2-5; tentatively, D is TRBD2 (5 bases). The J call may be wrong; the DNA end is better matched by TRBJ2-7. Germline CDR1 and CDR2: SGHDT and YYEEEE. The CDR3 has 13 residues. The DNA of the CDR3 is TGTGCCAGCAGCTTGAATCGGGGCTACGAGCAGTACTTC. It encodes CASSLNRGYEQYF.

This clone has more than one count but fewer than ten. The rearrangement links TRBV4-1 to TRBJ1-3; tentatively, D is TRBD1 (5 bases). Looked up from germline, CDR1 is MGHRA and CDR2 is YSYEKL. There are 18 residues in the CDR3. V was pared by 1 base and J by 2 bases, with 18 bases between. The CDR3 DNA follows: TGCGCCAGCAGCCAAGGTGGGCGAGGGGACCCGCCTGGAAACACCATATATTTT. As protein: CASSQGGRGDPPGNTIYF.

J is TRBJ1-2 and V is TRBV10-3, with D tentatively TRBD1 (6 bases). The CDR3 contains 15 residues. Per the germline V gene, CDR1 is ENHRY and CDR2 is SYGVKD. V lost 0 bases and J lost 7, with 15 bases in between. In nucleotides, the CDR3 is TGTGCCATCAGTGAGTCGTTGGTACAGGGAGCTGGCTACACCTTC. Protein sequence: CAISESLVQGAGYTF.

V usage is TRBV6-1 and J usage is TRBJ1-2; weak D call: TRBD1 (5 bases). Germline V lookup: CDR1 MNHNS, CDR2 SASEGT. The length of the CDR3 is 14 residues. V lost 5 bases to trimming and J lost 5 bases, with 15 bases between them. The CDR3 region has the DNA TGTGCCAGCAGTCGGACGCCGGGGGGATATGGCTACACCTTC. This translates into CASSRTPGGYGYTF.

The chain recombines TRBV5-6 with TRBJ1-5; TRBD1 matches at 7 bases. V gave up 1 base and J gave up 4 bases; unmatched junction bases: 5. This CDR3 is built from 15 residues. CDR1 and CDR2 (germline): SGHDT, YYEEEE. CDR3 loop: CASSLYRGRNQPQHF. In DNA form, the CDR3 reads TGTGCCAGCAGCTTGTACAGGGGTAGGAATCAGCCCCAGCATTTT. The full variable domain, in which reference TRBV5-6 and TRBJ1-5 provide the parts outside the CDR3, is DAGVTQSPTHLIKTRGQQVTLRCSPKSGHDTVSWYQQALGQGPQFIFQYYEEEERQRGNFPDRFSGHQFPNYSSELNVNALLLGDSALYLCASSLYRGRNQPQHFGDGTRLSIL.

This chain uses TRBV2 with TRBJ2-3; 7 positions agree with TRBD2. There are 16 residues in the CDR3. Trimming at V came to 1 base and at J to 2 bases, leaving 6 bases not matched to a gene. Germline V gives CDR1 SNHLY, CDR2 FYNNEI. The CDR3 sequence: CASSEGGDYPTDTQYF. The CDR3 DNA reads TGTGCCAGCAGTGAAGGAGGGGACTACCCCACAGATACGCAGTATTTT.

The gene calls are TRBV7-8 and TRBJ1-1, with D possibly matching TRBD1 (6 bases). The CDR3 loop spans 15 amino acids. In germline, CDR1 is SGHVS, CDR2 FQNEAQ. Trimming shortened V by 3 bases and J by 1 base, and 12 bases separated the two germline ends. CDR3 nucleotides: TGTGCCAGCAGCTTTTCTACAGGGCCGAACACTGAAGCTTTCTTT. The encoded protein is CASSFSTGPNTEAFF.

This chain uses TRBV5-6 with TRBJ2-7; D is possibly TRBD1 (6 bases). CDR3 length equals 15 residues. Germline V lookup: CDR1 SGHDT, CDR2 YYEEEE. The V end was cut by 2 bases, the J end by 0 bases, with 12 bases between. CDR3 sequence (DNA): TGTGCCAGCAGCTTCACAGGGATGGGCTCCTACGAGCAGTACTTC. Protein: CASSFTGMGSYEQYF. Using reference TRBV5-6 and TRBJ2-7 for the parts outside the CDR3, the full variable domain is DAGVTQSPTHLIKTRGQQVTLRCSPKSGHDTVSWYQQALGQGPQFIFQYYEEEERQRGNFPDRFSGHQFPNYSSELNVNALLLGDSALYLCASSFTGMGSYEQYFGPGTRLTVT.

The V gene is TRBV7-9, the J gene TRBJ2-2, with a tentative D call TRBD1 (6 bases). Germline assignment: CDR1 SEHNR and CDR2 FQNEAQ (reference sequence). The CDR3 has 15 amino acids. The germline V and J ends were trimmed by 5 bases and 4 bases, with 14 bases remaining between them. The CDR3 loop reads CASSPRTVSTGELFF. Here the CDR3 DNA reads TGTGCCAGCAGCCCGAGGACAGTTTCCACCGGGGAGCTGTTTTTT.

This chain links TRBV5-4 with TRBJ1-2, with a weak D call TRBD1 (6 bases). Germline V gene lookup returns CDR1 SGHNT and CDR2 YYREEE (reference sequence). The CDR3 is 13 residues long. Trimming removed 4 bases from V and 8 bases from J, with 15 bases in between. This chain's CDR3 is CASSPVGGQGYTF. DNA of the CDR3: TGTGCCAGCAGCCCTGTGGGGGGGCAAGGCTACACCTTC.

CDR3 DNA sequence: TGCGCCAGCAGCCAAGACGGGGTACCACAAGAGACCCAGTACTTC. It is translated as CASSQDGVPQETQYF. The chain recombines TRBV4-1 with TRBJ2-5, with D possibly TRBD2 on 5 matching bases. With 0 bases removed from V and 2 bases from J, the gap between germline ends came to 10 bases. This CDR3 spans 15 amino acids. Germline V CDR1 and CDR2: MGHRA, YSYEKL.

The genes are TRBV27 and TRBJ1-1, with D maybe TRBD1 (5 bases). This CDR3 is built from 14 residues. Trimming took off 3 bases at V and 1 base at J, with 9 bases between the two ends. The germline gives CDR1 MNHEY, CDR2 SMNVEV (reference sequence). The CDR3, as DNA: TGTGCCAGCAGTTTGTCGGGGGAGAACACTGAAGCTTTCTTT. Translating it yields CASSLSGENTEAFF.

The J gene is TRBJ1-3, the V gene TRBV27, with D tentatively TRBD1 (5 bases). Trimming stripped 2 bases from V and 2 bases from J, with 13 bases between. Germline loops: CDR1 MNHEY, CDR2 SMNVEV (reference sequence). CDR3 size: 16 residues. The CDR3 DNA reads TGTGCCAGCAGTTTACTGAGGACAAGAACTGGAAACACCATATATTTT. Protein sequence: CASSLLRTRTGNTIYF.

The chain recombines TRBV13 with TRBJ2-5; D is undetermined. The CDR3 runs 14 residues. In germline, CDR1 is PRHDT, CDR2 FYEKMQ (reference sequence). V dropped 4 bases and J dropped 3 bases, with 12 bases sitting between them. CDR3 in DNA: TGTGCCAGCAGCTCGAGAGGCCTAGAAGAGACCCAGTACTTC. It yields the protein CASSSRGLEETQYF.

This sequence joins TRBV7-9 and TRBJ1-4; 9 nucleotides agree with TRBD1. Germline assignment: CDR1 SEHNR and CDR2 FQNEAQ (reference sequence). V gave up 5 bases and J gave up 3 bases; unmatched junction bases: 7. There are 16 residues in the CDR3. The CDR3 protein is CASSPRTGDSNEKLFF. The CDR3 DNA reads TGTGCCAGCAGCCCGCGGACAGGGGACTCTAATGAAAAACTGTTTTTT.

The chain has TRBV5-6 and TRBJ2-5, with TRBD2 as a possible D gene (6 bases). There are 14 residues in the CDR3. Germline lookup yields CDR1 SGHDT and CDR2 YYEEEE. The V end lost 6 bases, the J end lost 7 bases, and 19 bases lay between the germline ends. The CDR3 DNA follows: TGTGCCAGCACTAGCGAGCCCGGCTGGGGGACCCAGTACTTC. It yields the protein CASTSEPGWGTQYF.

In DNA form, the CDR3 reads TGCGCCAGCGCCGCTCCGAACACTGAAGCTTTCTTT. Amino acids: CASAAPNTEAFF. This rearrangement joins TRBV4-1 to TRBJ1-1, with D unresolved. The CDR3 runs to 12 residues. Per the germline V gene, CDR1 is MGHRA and CDR2 is YSYEKL. V lost 8 bases, J lost 1 base, and 8 bases lay in between.

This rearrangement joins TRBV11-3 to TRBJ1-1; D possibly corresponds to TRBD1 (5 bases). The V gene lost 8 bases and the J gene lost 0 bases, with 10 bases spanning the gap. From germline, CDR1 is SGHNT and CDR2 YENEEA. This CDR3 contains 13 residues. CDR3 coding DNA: TGTGCCAGCGAGGGGCTACTGAACACTGAAGCTTTCTTT. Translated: CASEGLLNTEAFF.

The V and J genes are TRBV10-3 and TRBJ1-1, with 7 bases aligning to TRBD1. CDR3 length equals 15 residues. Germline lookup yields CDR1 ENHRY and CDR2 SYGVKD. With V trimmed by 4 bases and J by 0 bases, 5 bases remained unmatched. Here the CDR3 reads CAISARQGLNTEAFF. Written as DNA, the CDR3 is TGTGCCATCAGTGCCCGACAGGGCTTGAACACTGAAGCTTTCTTT.

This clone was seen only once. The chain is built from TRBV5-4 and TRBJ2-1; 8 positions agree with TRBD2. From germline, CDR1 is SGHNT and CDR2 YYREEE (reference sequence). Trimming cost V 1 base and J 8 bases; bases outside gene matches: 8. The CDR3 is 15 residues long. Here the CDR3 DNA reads TGTGCCAGCAGCTTGATTAGCGGGGCCGAGGATGAGCAGTTCTTC. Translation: CASSLISGAEDEQFF.

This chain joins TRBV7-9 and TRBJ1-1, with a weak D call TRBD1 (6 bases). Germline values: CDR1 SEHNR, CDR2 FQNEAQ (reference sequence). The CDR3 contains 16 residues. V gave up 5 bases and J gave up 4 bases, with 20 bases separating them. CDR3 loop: CASSPTVWGAGTEAFF. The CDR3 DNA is TGTGCCAGCAGCCCAACCGTTTGGGGGGCGGGCACTGAAGCTTTCTTT.